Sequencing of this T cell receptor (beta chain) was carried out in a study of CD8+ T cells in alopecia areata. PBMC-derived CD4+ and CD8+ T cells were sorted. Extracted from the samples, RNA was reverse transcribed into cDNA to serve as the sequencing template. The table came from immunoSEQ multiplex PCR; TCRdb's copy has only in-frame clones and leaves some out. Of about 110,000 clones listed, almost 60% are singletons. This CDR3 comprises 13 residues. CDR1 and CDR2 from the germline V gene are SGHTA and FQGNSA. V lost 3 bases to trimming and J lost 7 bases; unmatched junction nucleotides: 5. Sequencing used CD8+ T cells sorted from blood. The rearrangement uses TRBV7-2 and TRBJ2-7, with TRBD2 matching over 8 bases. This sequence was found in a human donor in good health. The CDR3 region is CASSFGGGREQYF. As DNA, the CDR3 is TGTGCCAGCAGCTTCGGGGGGGGCCGGGAGCAGTACTTC.